The 30 T cell receptor beta chains in this list originate from one sample, sequenced in a study of blood T cell repertoires in COVID-19 (dated by TCRdb to about 2020). The library was made by the immunoSEQ multiplex PCR assay. TCRdb limited this immuneACCESS table to in-frame rearrangements with V and J called. A share of clones is missing; checked studies link under half to unresolved V genes, and the rest is unexplained. The sample yields a few hundred thousand clones; 88% were counted once. The biggest ten clones account for over 2% of the sample. The sample consisted of PBMCs or T cells enriched from blood (not recorded which). These receptors were obtained from a woman in her 40s with acute COVID-19.

The rearrangement joins TRBV3-1 (or the pseudogene TRBV3-2) to TRBJ1-5; 7 bases align to TRBD1. CDR1 and CDR2 from the germline V gene are LGHDT and YNNKEL (reference sequence). This CDR3 is built from 15 residues. V dropped 0 bases and J dropped 6; count of bases not matched to a gene: 5. CDR3 in DNA: TGTGCCAGCAGCCAAGATGTTTCAGGGGGTCAGCCCCAGCATTTT. This gives the protein CASSQDVSGGQPQHF.

This rearrangement joins TRBV2 to TRBJ1-4, with D perhaps TRBD1 (6 bases). CDR1 is SNHLY and CDR2 is FYNNEI in the germline V gene. The CDR3 consists of 14 residues. V was cut by 7 bases and J by 4 bases, with 13 bases left in between. CDR3 sequence reads: CASIRDTYNEKLFF. The CDR3, as DNA: TGTGCCAGCATACGGGACACCTATAATGAAAAACTGTTTTTT.

This chain joins TRBV4-2 and TRBJ1-2, with D possibly matching TRBD1 (5 bases). V was clipped by 3 bases and J by 4 bases, with 12 bases between them. Per germline, CDR1 LGHNA and CDR2 YNFKEQ. The CDR3 is 14 residues long. As DNA, the CDR3 is TGTGCCAGCAGCCAGGAACAGGTTAGCTATGGCTACACCTTC. This codes for CASSQEQVSYGYTF.

The rearrangement joins TRBV3-1 (or the pseudogene TRBV3-2) to TRBJ2-7, with 16 bases matching TRBD2. The CDR3 is 17 residues long. The germline V gene has CDR1 LGHDT and CDR2 YNNKEL (reference sequence). V trimming: 4 bases; J trimming: 1 base; junction bases outside the gene matches: 4. The CDR3 spells CASSPRGLAGGSYEQYV. The DNA for the CDR3 is TGTGCCAGCAGCCCTCGGGGACTAGCGGGAGGGTCCTACGAGCAGTACGTC.

In its sample, this clone was seen a few times. The chain is built from TRBV19 and TRBJ1-2; 10 bases match TRBD1. The J segment lost 7 bases and the V segment lost 8 bases, leaving 13 bases of the junction unmatched. This CDR3 spans 15 amino acids. Germline values: CDR1 LNHDA, CDR2 SQIVND (reference sequence). The chain's CDR3 is CASADPGQGVFGYTF. The DNA of the CDR3 is TGTGCCAGTGCTGATCCCGGACAGGGGGTTTTTGGCTACACCTTC.

J is TRBJ1-6 and V is TRBV18; D is possibly TRBD1 (6 bases). The germline V gene has CDR1 KGHSH and CDR2 LQKENI. This CDR3 has 18 amino acids. V dropped 6 bases and J dropped 7 bases, with 25 bases sitting between them. The CDR3 DNA is TGTGCCAGCTCCCAAATCGGGACACGCAGTGATTACAATTCACCCCTCCACTTT. It encodes CASSQIGTRSDYNSPLHF.

The CDR3 spells CASSQVAGRTDTQYF. In nucleotides, the CDR3 is TGTGCCAGCAGCCAAGTAGCGGGACGTACAGATACGCAGTATTTT. This chain joins TRBV3-1 (or the pseudogene TRBV3-2) and TRBJ2-3, with 8 bases matching TRBD2. Germline CDR1 and CDR2: LGHDT and YNNKEL (reference sequence). V lost 1 base and J lost 3; bases outside the gene matches: 3. The CDR3 contains 15 residues.

This clone was seen once. This rearrangement joins TRBV19 to TRBJ1-5, with unresolved D. CDR1 LNHDA and CDR2 SQIVND come from the germline V gene (reference sequence). The CDR3 spans 13 residues. V dropped 6 bases and J dropped 1 base, with 7 bases sitting between them. CDR3 in amino acids: CASSRISNQPQHF. The DNA for the CDR3 is TGTGCCAGTAGCAGGATAAGCAATCAGCCCCAGCATTTT.

In this sample, this clone turned up once. The chain is built from TRBV18 and TRBJ2-3, with D possibly TRBD1 on 7 matching bases. Deletions cut 1 base from V and 3 bases from J, with 14 bases between. The CDR3 consists of 16 residues. From germline, CDR1 is KGHSH and CDR2 LQKENI. This CDR3 is CASSPLQGGPTDTQYF. The CDR3 coding sequence is TGTGCCAGCTCACCACTCCAGGGGGGCCCTACAGATACGCAGTATTTT. Variable domain in full (rest from reference TRBV18 and TRBJ2-3): NAGVMQNPRHLVRRRGQEARLRCSPMKGHSHVYWYRQLPEEGLKFMVYLQKENIIDESGMPKERFSAEFPKEGPSILRIQQVVRGDSAAYFCASSPLQGGPTDTQYFGPGTRLTVL.

The J gene is TRBJ1-5, the V gene TRBV5-1; D unresolved. Trimming took 1 base from V and 2 from J, leaving 7 bases between them. The CDR3 runs 14 residues. The germline V gene encodes CDR1 SGHRS and CDR2 YFSETQ. The CDR3 reads CASSLLSRNQPQHF. The CDR3 DNA sequence: TGCGCCAGCAGCTTGTTAAGCCGCAATCAGCCCCAGCATTTT.

J is TRBJ2-7 and V is TRBV5-5; D gene ambiguous. Germline values: CDR1 SGHKS, CDR2 YYEKEE (reference sequence). The CDR3 consists of 13 residues. Trimming stripped 4 bases from V and 5 bases from J, with 13 bases between. The CDR3 nucleotides are TGTGCCAGCAGCGCCGACTTGGCCCACGAGCAGTACTTC. Residues: CASSADLAHEQYF. Using reference TRBV5-5 and TRBJ2-7 for the parts outside the CDR3, the full variable domain is DAGVTQSPTHLIKTRGQQVTLRCSPISGHKSVSWYQQVLGQGPQFIFQYYEKEERGRGNFPDRFSARQFPNYSSELNVNALLLGDSALYLCASSADLAHEQYFGPGTRLTVT.

A remark on this clone: Because it lacks the conserved phenylalanine or tryptophan at the end, this CDR3 is likely a read error. The DNA is left out, because the CDR3 cannot be placed on it with certainty; the CDR3 is given as TCRdb lists it. The chain employs TRBV2 and TRBJ2-4; whether TRBD2, the table's D call, matches the DNA was not checked. Counting both end residues, the CDR3 totals 11 amino acids. Per germline, CDR1 SNHLY and CDR2 FYNNEI. The chain's CDR3 is CASSEGPAGGT.

V is TRBV29-1 and J is TRBJ2-5; D gene unclear. This CDR3 region has 12 residues. V lost 3 bases to trimming and J lost 3 bases, with 8 bases between them. Germline CDR1 SQVTM, CDR2 ANQGSEA. The CDR3 is CSVEGRKETQYF. Written as DNA, the CDR3 is TGCAGCGTTGAGGGCAGGAAAGAGACCCAGTACTTC.

Only a few counts were recorded for this clone. This chain links TRBV6-4 with TRBJ2-2; the match to TRBD2 covers 7 bases. J lost 3 bases, V lost 8 bases, and 9 bases had no gene match. Germline CDR1 is MRHNA and CDR2 is SNTAGT. The CDR3 sequence is 15 residues long. The CDR3 spells CASGSGQDDTGELFF. CDR3 DNA: TGTGCCAGCGGTAGCGGGCAGGACGACACCGGGGAGCTGTTTTTT.

The rearrangement uses TRBV29-1 and TRBJ2-1, with D possibly being TRBD2 (7 bases). Germline V lookup: CDR1 SQVTM, CDR2 ANQGSEA. The CDR3 runs 14 residues. The germline V and J ends were trimmed by 7 bases and 4 bases, with 17 bases remaining between them. The CDR3 is CSGKGGVTYNEQFF. In DNA, the CDR3 is TGCAGCGGGAAAGGGGGGGTCACTTACAATGAGCAGTTCTTC.

The V gene is TRBV2, the J gene TRBJ2-3; D perhaps matches TRBD1 (6 bases). V was shortened by 4 bases and J by 2 bases, with 10 bases between the two germline ends. The CDR3 is 14 amino acids. CDR1 is SNHLY and CDR2 is FYNNEI in the germline V gene. CDR3 amino acids: CASSGQGNTDTQYF. Written as DNA, the CDR3 is TGTGCCAGCAGTGGGCAGGGGAACACAGATACGCAGTATTTT. Full variable domain (rest looked up from reference TRBV2 and TRBJ2-3): EPEVTQTPSHQVTQMGQEVILRCVPISNHLYFYWYRQILGQKVEFLVSFYNNEISEKSEIFDDQFSVERPDGSNFTLKIRSTKLEDSAMYFCASSGQGNTDTQYFGPGTRLTVL.

This clone has a handful of counts. The chain joins TRBV2 to TRBJ1-3, with D unclear. V was pared by 6 bases and J by 4 bases, with 13 bases between. Germline CDR1 is SNHLY and CDR2 is FYNNEI. There are 14 residues in the CDR3. The CDR3 DNA is TGTGCCAGCAGCCCTTATTCGGGAGGAAACACCATATATTTT. It codes for CASSPYSGGNTIYF.

This chain connects TRBV6-5 to TRBJ2-4; maybe TRBD2 (5 bases). CDR3 length: 15 residues. Between the trimmed V and J ends, which lost 4 bases and 1 base, there was a span of 11 bases. Germline values: CDR1 MNHEY, CDR2 SVGAGI. CDR3 nucleotides: TGTGCCAGCAGTTCCGGGGATGAGGCCAAAAACATTCAGTACTTC. Translation: CASSSGDEAKNIQYF.

This clone was counted only a few times. The chain has TRBV5-4 and TRBJ2-3, with 9 bases identical to TRBD2. V gave up 2 bases and J gave up 1 base; unmatched junction bases: 2. The CDR3 is 15 residues long. Germline V gene data show CDR1 as SGHNT and CDR2 as YYREEE (reference sequence). CDR3: CASSFSSGGTDTQYF. The CDR3 bases are TGTGCCAGCAGCTTCTCTAGCGGGGGCACAGATACGCAGTATTTT.

V usage is TRBV7-2 and J usage is TRBJ1-5; D is perhaps TRBD1 (5 bases). Germline CDR1 and CDR2: SGHTA and FQGNSA. This CDR3 comprises 13 residues. Trimming took off 4 bases at V and 3 bases at J, with 7 bases between the two ends. The CDR3 DNA is TGTGCCAGCAGCTGGGGCCTCAATCAGCCCCAGCATTTT. This encodes CASSWGLNQPQHF.

CDR3 sequence: CATNTGNTYEQYF. CDR3 coding DNA: TGTGCCACAAACACGGGGAATACCTACGAGCAGTACTTC. The V call is TRBV7-2, the J call TRBJ2-7; weak D call: TRBD2 (5 bases). Deletions cut 10 bases from V and 2 bases from J, with 15 bases between. The CDR3 length is 13 residues. The germline gives CDR1 SGHTA, CDR2 FQGNSA. Supplemented by reference TRBV7-2 and TRBJ2-7, the full variable domain reads GAGVSQSPSNKVTEKGKDVELRCDPISGHTALYWYRQSLGQGLEFLIYFQGNSAPDKSGLPSDRFSAERTGGSVSTLTIQRTQQEDSAVYLCATNTGNTYEQYFGPGTRLTVT.

The rearrangement joins TRBV6-1 to TRBJ1-5, with TRBD1 identical over 8 bases. The CDR3 contains 14 residues. Per the germline V gene, CDR1 is MNHNS and CDR2 is SASEGT. The V gene end was trimmed by 3 bases and the J gene end by 6 bases; junction bases not matched to a gene: 4. The CDR3 reads CASSEVDRVQPQHF. The CDR3 DNA follows: TGTGCCAGCAGTGAGGTGGACAGGGTTCAGCCCCAGCATTTT.

The CDR3 reads CASSKVQREGPDEETQYF. CDR3 coding DNA: TGTGCCAGCAGCAAAGTACAGCGGGAGGGCCCAGACGAAGAGACCCAGTACTTC. The V gene is TRBV21-1, the J gene TRBJ2-5; whether TRBD2, the table's D call, matches the DNA was not checked. TRBV21-1 is annotated as a pseudogene. CDR3 length: 18 amino acids.

J is TRBJ1-2 and V is TRBV24-1; D is undetermined. This CDR3 has 13 amino acids. V was cut by 6 bases and J by 4 bases, with 11 bases left in between. Germline assignment: CDR1 KGHDR and CDR2 SFDVKD. The CDR3 nucleotides read TGTGCCACCAGTCCCCGCGGATCCTATGGCTACACCTTC. Encoded protein: CATSPRGSYGYTF.

This clone occurred once. The chain links TRBV9 to TRBJ2-3; TRBD1 matches at 9 bases. Germline-derived CDR1 and CDR2 are SGDLS and YYNGEE. Germline trimming cut 3 bases from V and 4 bases from J; bases unmatched to any gene: 9. This CDR3 contains 16 residues. In nucleotides, the CDR3 is TGTGCCAGCAGCGACACCGGGACAGGGTATTCAGATACGCAGTATTTT. Translated, it gives CASSDTGTGYSDTQYF.

J is TRBJ2-2 and V is TRBV14; D is perhaps TRBD1 (6 bases). The V gene lost 0 bases and the J gene lost 5 bases, with 7 bases spanning the gap. The CDR3 runs to 14 residues. Per germline, CDR1 SGHDN and CDR2 FVKESK. In DNA, the CDR3 is TGTGCCAGCAGCCAAGAAACAGGGACCGGGGAGCTGTTTTTT. Protein product: CASSQETGTGELFF.

The chain employs TRBV27 and TRBJ2-1; 8 bases map to TRBD2. There are 14 residues in the CDR3. Germline V gene sequence: CDR1 MNHEY, CDR2 SMNVEV (reference sequence). J was trimmed by 2 bases and V by 7 bases; bases with no gene match: 4. CDR3 DNA sequence: TGTGCCAGCACCGTTAGCGGGACCTACAATGAGCAGTTCTTC. Translation gives CASTVSGTYNEQFF.

The chain is built from TRBV30 and TRBJ1-4; 7 nucleotides match TRBD1. CDR1 GTSNPN and CDR2 SVGIG come from the germline V gene (reference sequence). The CDR3 loop spans 14 amino acids. The trim removed 4 bases at V and 6 bases at J, leaving 8 bases unmatched. CDR3 sequence: CAWNEGQPHEKLFF. The CDR3, as DNA: TGTGCCTGGAATGAGGGACAGCCACATGAAAAACTGTTTTTT.

This chain uses TRBV19 with TRBJ1-1; 7 bases match TRBD1. Germline-derived CDR1 and CDR2 are LNHDA and SQIVND (reference sequence). V dropped 4 bases and J dropped 0; count of bases not matched to a gene: 2. The CDR3 is 14 residues long. CDR3: CASSTGTVNTEAFF. The CDR3 DNA sequence: TGTGCCAGTAGTACGGGGACAGTGAACACTGAAGCTTTCTTT. Full variable domain (outside the CDR3, taken from reference TRBV19 and TRBJ1-1): DGGITQSPKYLFRKEGQNVTLSCEQNLNHDAMYWYRQDPGQGLRLIYYSQIVNDFQKGDIAEGYSVSREKKESFPLTVTSAQKNPTAFYLCASSTGTVNTEAFFGQGTRLTVV.

The genes are TRBV4-3 and TRBJ1-1, with D unresolved. The CDR3 runs to 14 residues. V lost 0 bases and J lost 4, with 9 bases in between. Looked up from germline, CDR1 is LGHNA and CDR2 is YSLEER. The CDR3 DNA reads TGCGCCAGCAGCCAAGATGCAGGACTCACTGAAGCTTTCTTT. Protein sequence: CASSQDAGLTEAFF.